The present T cell receptor beta chain was sequenced within a study of T-cell reconstitution after alpha-beta-depleted transplantation in children. Trimming took 8 bases from V and 1 from J, leaving 14 bases between them. CDR1 is ENHRY, CDR2 SYGVKD, per germline. The CDR3 loop spans 14 amino acids. This sample's TCRbeta library carried unique molecular identifier barcodes. One entry per CDR3 protein results from TCRdb running MiXCR on the PCR reads. The repertoire holds 440,000 or so distinct CDR3 sequences, over 40% seen once, with 25% to 30% in the top ten. Specimen: PBMCs, collected before TCRalphabeta/CD19-depleted stem cell transplant. The chain recombines TRBV10-3 with TRBJ1-1; the D gene is possibly TRBD1 (5 bases). This TCR was recovered from a girl aged 2-9 years with aplastic anemia, due to receive a stem cell transplant. CDR3 region: CAIAGPGWNTEAFF. CDR3 DNA: TGTGCCATCGCGGGGCCAGGTTGGAACACTGAAGCTTTCTTT.